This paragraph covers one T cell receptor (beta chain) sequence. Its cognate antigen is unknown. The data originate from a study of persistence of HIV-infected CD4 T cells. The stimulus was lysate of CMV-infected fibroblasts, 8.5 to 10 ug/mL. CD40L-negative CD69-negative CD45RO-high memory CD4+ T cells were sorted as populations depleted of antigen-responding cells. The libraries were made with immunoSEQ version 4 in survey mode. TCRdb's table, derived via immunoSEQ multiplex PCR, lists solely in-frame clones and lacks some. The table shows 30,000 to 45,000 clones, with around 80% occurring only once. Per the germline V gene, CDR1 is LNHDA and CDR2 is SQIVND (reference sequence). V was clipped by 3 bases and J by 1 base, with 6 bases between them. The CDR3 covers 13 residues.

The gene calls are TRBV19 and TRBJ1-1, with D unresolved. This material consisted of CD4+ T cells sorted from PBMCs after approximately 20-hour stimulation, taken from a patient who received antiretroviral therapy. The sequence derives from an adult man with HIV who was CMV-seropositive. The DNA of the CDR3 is TGTGCCAGTAGTATTTTGTGGAACACTGAAGCTTTCTTT. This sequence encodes CASSILWNTEAFF.